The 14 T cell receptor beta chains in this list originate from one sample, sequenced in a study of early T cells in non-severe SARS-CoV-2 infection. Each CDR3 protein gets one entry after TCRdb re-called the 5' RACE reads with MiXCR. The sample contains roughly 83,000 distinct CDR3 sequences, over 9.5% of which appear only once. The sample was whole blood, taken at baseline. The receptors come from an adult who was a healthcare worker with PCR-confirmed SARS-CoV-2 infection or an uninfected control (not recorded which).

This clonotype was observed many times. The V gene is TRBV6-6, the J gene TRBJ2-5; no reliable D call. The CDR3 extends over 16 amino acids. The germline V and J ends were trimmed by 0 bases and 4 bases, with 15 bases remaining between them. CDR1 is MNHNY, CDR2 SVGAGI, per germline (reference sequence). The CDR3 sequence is CASSYSIRSLRETQYF. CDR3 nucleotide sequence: TGTGCCAGCAGTTACTCGATCCGCTCCCTCCGAGAGACCCAGTACTTC.

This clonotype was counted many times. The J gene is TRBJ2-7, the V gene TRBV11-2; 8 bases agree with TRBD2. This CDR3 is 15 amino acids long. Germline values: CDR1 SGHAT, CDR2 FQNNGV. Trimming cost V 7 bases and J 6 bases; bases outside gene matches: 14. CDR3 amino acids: CASTILAGSYREQYF. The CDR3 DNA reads TGTGCCAGCACCATTTTAGCGGGAAGTTATCGCGAGCAGTACTTC.

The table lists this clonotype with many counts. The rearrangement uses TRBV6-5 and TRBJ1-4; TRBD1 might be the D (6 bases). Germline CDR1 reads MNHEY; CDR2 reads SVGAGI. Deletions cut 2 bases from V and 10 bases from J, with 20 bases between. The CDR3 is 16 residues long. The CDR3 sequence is CASSYKSAGAMGKLFF. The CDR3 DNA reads TGTGCCAGCAGTTACAAGTCGGCAGGGGCCATGGGAAAACTGTTTTTT.

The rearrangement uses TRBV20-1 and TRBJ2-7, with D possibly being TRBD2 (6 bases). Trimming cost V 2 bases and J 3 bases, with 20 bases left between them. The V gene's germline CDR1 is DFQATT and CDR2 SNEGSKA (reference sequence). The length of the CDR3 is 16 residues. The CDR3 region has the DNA TGCAGTGCTAGACCCGCCTCGGGCGGGATCATCTACGAGCAGTACTTC. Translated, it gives CSARPASGGIIYEQYF.

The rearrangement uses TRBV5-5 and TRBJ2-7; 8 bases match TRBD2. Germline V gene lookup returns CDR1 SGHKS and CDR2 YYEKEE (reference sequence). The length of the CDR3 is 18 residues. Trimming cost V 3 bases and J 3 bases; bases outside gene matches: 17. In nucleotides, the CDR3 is TGTGCCAGCAGCTACTCACCCCGGGGGCTGACTAGCGACTACGAGCAGTACTTC. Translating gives CASSYSPRGLTSDYEQYF.

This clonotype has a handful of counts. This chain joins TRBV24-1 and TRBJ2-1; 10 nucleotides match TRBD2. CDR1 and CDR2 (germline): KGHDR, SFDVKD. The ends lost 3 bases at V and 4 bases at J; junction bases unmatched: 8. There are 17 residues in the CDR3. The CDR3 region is CATSDPMSGRGYNEQFF. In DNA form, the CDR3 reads TGTGCCACCAGTGATCCCATGAGCGGGAGGGGTTACAATGAGCAGTTCTTC.

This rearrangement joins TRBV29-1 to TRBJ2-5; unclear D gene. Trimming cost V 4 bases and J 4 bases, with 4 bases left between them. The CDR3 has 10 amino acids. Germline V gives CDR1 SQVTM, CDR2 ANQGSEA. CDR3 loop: CSVAVETQYF. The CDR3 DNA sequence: TGCAGCGTTGCTGTAGAGACCCAGTACTTC.

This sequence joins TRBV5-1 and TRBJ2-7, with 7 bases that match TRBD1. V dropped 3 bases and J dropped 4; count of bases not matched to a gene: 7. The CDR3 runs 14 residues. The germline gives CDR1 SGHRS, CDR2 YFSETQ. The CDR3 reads CASSSRGLLYEQYF. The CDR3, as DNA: TGCGCCAGCAGCTCTAGGGGGCTACTATACGAGCAGTACTTC.

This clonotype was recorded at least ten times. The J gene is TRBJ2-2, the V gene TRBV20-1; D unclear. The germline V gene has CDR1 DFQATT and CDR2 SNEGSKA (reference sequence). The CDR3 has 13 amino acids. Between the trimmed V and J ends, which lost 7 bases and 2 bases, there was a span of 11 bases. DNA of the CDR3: TGCAGTGTAATCTCTCGAAACACCGGGGAGCTGTTTTTT. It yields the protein CSVISRNTGELFF.

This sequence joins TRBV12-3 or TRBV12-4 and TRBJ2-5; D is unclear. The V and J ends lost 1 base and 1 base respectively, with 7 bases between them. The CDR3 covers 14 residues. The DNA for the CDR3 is TGTGCCAGCAGTTTAGTGGCGGCCCAAGAGACCCAGTACTTC. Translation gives CASSLVAAQETQYF.

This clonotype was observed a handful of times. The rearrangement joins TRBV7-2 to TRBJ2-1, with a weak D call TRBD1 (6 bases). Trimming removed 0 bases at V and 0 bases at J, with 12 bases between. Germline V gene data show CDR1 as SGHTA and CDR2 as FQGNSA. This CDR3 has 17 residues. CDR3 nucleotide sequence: TGTGCCAGCAGCTTAGCCCCCCCAGGGGCCTCCTACAATGAGCAGTTCTTC. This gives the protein CASSLAPPGASYNEQFF.

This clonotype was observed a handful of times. The CDR3 here is CASSPPTRTFTDTQYF. The CDR3 DNA reads TGTGCCAGCTCACCCCCCACCAGAACCTTCACAGATACGCAGTATTTT. This chain joins TRBV18 and TRBJ2-3, with D hard to call. V lost 3 bases, J lost 2 bases, and 15 bases lay in between. CDR3 size: 16 residues. Germline values: CDR1 KGHSH, CDR2 LQKENI.

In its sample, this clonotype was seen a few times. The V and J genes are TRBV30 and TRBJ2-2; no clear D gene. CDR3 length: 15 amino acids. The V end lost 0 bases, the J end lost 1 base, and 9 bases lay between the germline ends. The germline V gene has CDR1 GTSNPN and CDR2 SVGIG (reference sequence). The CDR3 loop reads CAWSVRQWNTGELFF. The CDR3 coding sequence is TGTGCCTGGAGTGTAAGACAATGGAACACCGGGGAGCTGTTTTTT.

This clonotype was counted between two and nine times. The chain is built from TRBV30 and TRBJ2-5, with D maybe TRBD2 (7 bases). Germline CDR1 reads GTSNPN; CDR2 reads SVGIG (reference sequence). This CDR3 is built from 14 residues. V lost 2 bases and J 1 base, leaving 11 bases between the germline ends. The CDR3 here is CAWSWGGPQETQYF. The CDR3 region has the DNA TGTGCCTGGAGTTGGGGGGGCCCCCAAGAGACCCAGTACTTC.